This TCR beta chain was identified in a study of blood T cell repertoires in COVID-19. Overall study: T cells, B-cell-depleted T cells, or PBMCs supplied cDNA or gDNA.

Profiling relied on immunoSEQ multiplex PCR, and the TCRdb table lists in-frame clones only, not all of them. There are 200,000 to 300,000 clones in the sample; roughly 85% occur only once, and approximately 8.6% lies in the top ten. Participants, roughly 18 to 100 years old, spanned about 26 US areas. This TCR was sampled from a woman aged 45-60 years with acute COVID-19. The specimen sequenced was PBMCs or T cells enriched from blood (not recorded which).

This CDR3 is CASRYGTGMSYF. The CDR3 DNA reads TGTGCCAGCAGATATGGGACAGGAATGTCGTACTTC. The genes are TRBV5-6 and TRBJ2-5; TRBD1 agrees at 8 bases. V trimming: 5 bases; J trimming: 13 bases; junction bases outside the gene matches: 10. This CDR3 has 12 residues. The germline gives CDR1 SGHDT, CDR2 YYEEEE.